This T cell receptor beta chain was documented in a study of T cell responses to AZD1222 COVID-19 vaccine. Using immunoSEQ multiplex PCR, the repertoire was profiled, and TCRdb retains in-frame clones only, with some absent. The table shows about 140,000 clones, with around 90% occurring only once. Material: peripheral blood, obtained on day 0 of AZD1222 vaccination. The origin of this receptor is an adult in good health.

The CDR3 sequence: CASSQDGGGASSYEQYF. The DNA for the CDR3 is TGTGCCAGCAGCCAAGATGGAGGCGGGGCCAGCTCCTACGAGCAGTACTTC. The chain has TRBV3-1 (or the pseudogene TRBV3-2) and TRBJ2-7, with D possibly TRBD2 on 6 matching bases. Germline loops: CDR1 LGHDT, CDR2 YNNKEL (reference sequence). The V end was cut by 0 bases, the J end by 0 bases, with 15 bases between. This CDR3 is built from 17 residues.